The sequence of this T cell receptor beta chain was determined in a study of T cells in Graves' hyperthyroidism and ophthalmopathy. About the study: Before any treatment, at initial diagnosis, peripheral blood was collected.

Details on this clonotype: Its antigen is not identified.

Trimming removed 1 base from V and 6 bases from J, with 13 bases in between. The germline V gene has CDR1 SGHTS and CDR2 YDEGEE. The CDR3 spans 14 residues. Clinical symptoms, serum thyroxine, TRAb, thyroid ultrasound and orbital computed tomography informed diagnoses. Before ophthalmopathy appeared, progressors gave blood at initial hyperthyroidism diagnosis. Researchers took RNA transcripts and amplified the TCR beta CDR3 regions from them. HTBI primers were employed in a first-round RT-PCR of the TCR CDR3. TCRdb re-called the multiplex PCR reads with MiXCR, one entry per CDR3 protein. The data hold under 300,000 distinct CDR3 sequences, with about 15% observed a single time. Study-wide points: Most expanded thyroid clonotypes above 0.001 recurred in blood.

This chain uses TRBV5-8 with TRBJ2-5, with D tentatively TRBD1 (5 bases). Material for sequencing was blood. The TCR originated in a woman aged 50 to 60 with Graves' hyperthyroidism that later progressed to Graves' ophthalmopathy. CDR3 sequence reads: CASSLSPQGKTQYF. CDR3 nucleotides: TGTGCCAGCAGCTTGTCCCCCCAGGGAAAGACCCAGTACTTC.